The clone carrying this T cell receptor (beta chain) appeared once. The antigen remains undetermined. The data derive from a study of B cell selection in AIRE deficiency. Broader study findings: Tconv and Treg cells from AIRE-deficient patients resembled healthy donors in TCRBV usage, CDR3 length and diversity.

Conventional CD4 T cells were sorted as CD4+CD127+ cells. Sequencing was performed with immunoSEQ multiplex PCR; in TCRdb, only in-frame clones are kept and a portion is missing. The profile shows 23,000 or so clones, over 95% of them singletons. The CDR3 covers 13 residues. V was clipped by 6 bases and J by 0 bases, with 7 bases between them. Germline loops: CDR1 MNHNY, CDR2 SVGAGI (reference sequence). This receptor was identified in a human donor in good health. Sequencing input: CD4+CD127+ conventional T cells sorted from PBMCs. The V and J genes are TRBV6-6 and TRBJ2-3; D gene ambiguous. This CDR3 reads CASSRPSTDTQYF. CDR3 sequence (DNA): TGTGCCAGCAGCCGGCCGAGCACAGATACGCAGTATTTT.